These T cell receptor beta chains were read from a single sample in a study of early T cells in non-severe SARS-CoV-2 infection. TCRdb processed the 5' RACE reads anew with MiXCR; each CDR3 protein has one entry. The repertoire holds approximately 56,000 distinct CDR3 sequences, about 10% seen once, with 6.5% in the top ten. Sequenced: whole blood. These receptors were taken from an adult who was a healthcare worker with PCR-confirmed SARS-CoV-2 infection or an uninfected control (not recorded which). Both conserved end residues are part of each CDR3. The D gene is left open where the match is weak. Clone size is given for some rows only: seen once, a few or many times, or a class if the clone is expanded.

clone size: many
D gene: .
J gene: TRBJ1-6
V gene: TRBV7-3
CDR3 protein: CASSLEGFSPLHF
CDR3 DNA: TGTGCCAGCAGCTTGGAAGGGTTTTCACCCCTCCACTTT

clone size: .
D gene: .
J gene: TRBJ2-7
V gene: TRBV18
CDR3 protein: CASSPRQDEQYF
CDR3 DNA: TGTGCCAGCTCACCCCGACAGGACGAGCAGTACTTC

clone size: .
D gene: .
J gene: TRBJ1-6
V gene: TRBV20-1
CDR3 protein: CSARGQDSPLHF
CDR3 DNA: TGCAGTGCTAGAGGACAGGATTCACCCCTCCACTTT

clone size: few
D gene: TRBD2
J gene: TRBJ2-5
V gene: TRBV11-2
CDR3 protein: CASNVRPGLAGGYDRETQYF
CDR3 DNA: TGTGCCAGCAACGTTCGGCCGGGACTAGCGGGAGGCTACGACCGAGAGACCCAGTACTTC

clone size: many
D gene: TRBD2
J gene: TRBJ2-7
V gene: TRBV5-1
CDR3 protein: CASSLGLADALEQYF
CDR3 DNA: TGCGCCAGCAGCTTGGGACTAGCGGATGCGTTGGAGCAGTACTTC

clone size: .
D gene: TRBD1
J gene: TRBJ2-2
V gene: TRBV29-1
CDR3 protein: CSAGTGGSAGELFF
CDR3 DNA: TGCAGCGCTGGGACAGGCGGATCGGCAGGGGAGCTGTTTTTT

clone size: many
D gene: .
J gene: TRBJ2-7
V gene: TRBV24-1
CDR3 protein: CATSDSQGLSDEQYF
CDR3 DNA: TGTGCCACCAGTGATTCGCAGGGGCTCAGCGACGAGCAGTACTTC

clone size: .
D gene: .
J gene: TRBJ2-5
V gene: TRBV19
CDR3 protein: CASGRETQYF
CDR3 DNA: TGTGCCAGTGGAAGGGAGACCCAGTACTTC

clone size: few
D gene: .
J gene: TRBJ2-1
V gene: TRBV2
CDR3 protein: CASRDGREQFF
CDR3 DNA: TGTGCCAGCAGGGACGGACGTGAGCAGTTCTTC

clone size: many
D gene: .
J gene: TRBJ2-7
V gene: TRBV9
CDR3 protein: CASSPRGGDPYEQYF
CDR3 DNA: TGTGCCAGCAGCCCTAGAGGCGGCGATCCCTACGAGCAGTACTTC

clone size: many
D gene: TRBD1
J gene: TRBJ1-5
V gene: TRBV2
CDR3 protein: CASSGQGSYSNQPQHF
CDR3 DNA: TGTGCCAGCAGTGGACAGGGCTCTTATAGCAATCAGCCCCAGCATTTT

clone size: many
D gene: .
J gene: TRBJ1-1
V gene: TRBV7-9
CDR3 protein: CASSPGRDTEAFF
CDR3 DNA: TGTGCCAGCAGCCCCGGACGGGACACTGAAGCTTTCTTT

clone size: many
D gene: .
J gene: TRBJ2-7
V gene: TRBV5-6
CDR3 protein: CASSLGNPPPEQYF
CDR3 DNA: TGTGCCAGCAGCTTGGGTAACCCCCCTCCCGAGCAGTACTTC

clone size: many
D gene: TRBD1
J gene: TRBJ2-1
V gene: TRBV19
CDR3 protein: CASSDPGQGGPYNEQFF
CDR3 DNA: TGTGCCAGTAGTGATCCGGGACAGGGAGGACCCTACAATGAGCAGTTCTTC

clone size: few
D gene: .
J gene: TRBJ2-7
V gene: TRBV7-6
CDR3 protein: CASSFGPSSYEQYF
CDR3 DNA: TGTGCCAGCAGCTTTGGCCCGAGCTCCTACGAGCAGTACTTC

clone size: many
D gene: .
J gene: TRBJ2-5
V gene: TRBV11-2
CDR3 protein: CASSRSAETQYF
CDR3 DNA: TGTGCCAGCAGCCGCTCAGCAGAGACCCAGTACTTC

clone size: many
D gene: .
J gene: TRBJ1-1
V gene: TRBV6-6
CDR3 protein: CASSYSMGQGTEAFF
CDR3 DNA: TGTGCCAGCAGTTACTCGATGGGGCAGGGCACTGAAGCTTTCTTT

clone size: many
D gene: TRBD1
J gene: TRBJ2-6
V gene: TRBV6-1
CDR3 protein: CASSTRTGSGANVLTF
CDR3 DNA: TGTGCCAGCAGTACCCGGACAGGGTCTGGGGCCAACGTCCTGACTTTC

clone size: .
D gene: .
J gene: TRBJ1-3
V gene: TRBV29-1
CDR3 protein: CSVERRNTIYF
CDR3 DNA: TGCAGCGTTGAGAGGAGAAACACCATATATTTT

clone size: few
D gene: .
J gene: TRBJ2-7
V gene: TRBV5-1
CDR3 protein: CASSSRRGPYEQYF
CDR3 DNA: TGCGCCAGCAGCTCCCGACGCGGCCCCTACGAGCAGTACTTC

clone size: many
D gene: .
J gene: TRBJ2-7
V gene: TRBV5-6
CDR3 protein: CASRTTGHENEQYF
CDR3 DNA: TGTGCCAGCAGGACAACGGGACACGAAAACGAGCAGTACTTC

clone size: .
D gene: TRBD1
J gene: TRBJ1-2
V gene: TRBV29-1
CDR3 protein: CSVEDGTVFGYTF
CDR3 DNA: TGCAGCGTTGAAGATGGGACAGTTTTTGGCTACACCTTC

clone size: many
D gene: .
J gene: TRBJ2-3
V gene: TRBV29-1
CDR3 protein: CSVGGAEGTDTQYF
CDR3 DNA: TGCAGCGTTGGGGGGGCCGAGGGCACAGATACGCAGTATTTT

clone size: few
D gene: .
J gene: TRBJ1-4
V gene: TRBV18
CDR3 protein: CASSPPFARGPTNEKLFF
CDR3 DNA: TGTGCCAGCTCACCACCTTTTGCCCGGGGGCCAACTAATGAAAAACTGTTTTTT

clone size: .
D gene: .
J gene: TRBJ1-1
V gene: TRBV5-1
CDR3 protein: CASSLADQNTEAFF
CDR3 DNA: TGCGCCAGCAGCTTGGCGGATCAGAACACTGAAGCTTTCTTT

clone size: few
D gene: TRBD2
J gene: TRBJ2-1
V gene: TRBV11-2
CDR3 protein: CASSSSGSGGSSYNEQFF
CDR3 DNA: TGTGCCAGCAGCTCTTCCGGGAGCGGGGGTAGCTCCTACAATGAGCAGTTCTTC

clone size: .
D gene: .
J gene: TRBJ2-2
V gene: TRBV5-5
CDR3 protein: CASSLLGAGELFF
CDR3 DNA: TGTGCCAGCAGCTTGTTGGGGGCTGGGGAGCTGTTTTTT

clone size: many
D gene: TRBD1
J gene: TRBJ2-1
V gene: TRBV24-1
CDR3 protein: CATSDQTGAYNEQFF
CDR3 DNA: TGTGCCACCAGTGACCAGACAGGGGCCTACAATGAGCAGTTCTTC

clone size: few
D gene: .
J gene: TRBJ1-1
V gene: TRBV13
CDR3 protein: CASSKQSEAFF
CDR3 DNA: TGTGCCAGCAGCAAACAGAGTGAAGCTTTCTTT

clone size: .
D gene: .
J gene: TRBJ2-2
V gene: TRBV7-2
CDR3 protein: CASNYLLLSNTGELFF
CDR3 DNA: TGTGCCAGCAACTACCTGCTATTATCGAACACCGGGGAGCTGTTTTTT

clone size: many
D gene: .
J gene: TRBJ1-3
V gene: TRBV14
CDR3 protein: CASSQAFSSGNTIYF
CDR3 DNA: TGTGCCAGCAGCCAAGCCTTCTCGTCTGGAAACACCATATATTTT

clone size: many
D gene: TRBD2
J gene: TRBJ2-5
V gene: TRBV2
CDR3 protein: CATERGRGETQYF
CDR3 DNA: TGTGCCACCGAGCGGGGACGGGGGGAGACCCAGTACTTC

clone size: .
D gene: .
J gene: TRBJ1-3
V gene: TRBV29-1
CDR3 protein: CSAGSHGNTIYF
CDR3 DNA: TGCAGCGCAGGATCACATGGAAACACCATATATTTT

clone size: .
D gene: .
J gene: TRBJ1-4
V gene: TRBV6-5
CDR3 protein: CASSRADEKLFF
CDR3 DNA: TGTGCCAGCAGCAGGGCGGATGAAAAACTGTTTTTT

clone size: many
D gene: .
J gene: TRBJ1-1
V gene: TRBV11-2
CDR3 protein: CASSLAYRLNTEAFF
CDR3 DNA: TGTGCCAGCAGCTTAGCCTACAGGTTGAACACTGAAGCTTTCTTT

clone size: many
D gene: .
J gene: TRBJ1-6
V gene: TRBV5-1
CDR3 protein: CASSLAMGSPLHF
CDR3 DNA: TGCGCCAGCAGCTTGGCTATGGGTTCACCCCTCCACTTT

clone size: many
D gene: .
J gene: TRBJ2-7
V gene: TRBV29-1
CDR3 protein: CSVVAHASYEQYF
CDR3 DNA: TGCAGCGTTGTAGCCCACGCATCCTACGAGCAGTACTTC

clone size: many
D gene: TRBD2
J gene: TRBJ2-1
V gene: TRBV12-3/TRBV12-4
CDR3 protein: CASSPGGGGQFF
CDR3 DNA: TGTGCCAGCAGCCCCGGGGGGGGCGGGCAGTTCTTC

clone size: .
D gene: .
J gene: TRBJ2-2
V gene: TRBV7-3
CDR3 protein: CASSLMSGLNTGELFF
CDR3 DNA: TGTGCCAGCAGCTTAATGAGCGGGCTGAACACCGGGGAGCTGTTTTTT

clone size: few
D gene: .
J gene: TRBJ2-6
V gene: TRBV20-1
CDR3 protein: CSARVPGANVLTF
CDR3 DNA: TGCAGTGCTAGAGTCCCTGGGGCCAACGTCCTGACTTTC

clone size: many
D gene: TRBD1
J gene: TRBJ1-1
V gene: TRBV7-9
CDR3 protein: CASSLGHRGTEAFF
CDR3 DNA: TGTGCCAGCAGCTTAGGGCACAGGGGGACTGAAGCTTTCTTT

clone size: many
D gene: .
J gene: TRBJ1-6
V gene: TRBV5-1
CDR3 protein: CASSRDSYNSPLHF
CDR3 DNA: TGCGCCAGCAGCAGGGACTCCTATAATTCACCCCTCCACTTT

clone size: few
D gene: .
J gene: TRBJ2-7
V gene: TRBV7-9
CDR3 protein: CASSLDGLGEQYF
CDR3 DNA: TGTGCCAGCAGCTTAGACGGTTTAGGAGAGCAGTACTTC

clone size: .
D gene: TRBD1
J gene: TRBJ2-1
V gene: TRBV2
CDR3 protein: CASSESTGNNEQFF
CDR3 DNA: TGTGCCAGCAGTGAATCGACAGGGAACAATGAGCAGTTCTTC

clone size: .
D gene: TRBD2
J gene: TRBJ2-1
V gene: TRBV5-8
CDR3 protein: CASSLAPSGGNEQFF
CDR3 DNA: TGTGCCAGCAGCTTGGCCCCTAGCGGGGGCAATGAGCAGTTCTTC

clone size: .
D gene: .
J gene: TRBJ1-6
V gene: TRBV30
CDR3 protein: CAWSARGNSPLHF
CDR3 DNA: TGTGCCTGGAGCGCAAGAGGGAATTCACCCCTCCACTTT

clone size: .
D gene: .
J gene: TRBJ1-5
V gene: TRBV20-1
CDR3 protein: CSARPTGSNQPQHF
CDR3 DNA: TGCAGTGCTAGACCAACAGGGAGCAATCAGCCCCAGCATTTT

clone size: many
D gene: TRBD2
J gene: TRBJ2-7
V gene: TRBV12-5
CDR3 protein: CASGPGTSGSYEQYF
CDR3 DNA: TGTGCTAGTGGCCCCGGGACTAGCGGGAGCTACGAGCAGTACTTC

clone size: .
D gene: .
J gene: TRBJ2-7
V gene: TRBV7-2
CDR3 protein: CASSLRSYEQYF
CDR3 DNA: TGTGCCAGCAGCCTAAGATCCTACGAGCAGTACTTC

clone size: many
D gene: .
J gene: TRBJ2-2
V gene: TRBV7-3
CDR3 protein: CASSFTLANTGELFF
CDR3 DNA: TGTGCCAGCAGCTTTACGCTAGCGAACACCGGGGAGCTGTTTTTT

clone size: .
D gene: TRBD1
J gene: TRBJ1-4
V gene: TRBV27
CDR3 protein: CASTRGHGEKLFF
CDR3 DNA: TGTGCCAGCACGAGGGGGCACGGCGAAAAACTGTTTTTT

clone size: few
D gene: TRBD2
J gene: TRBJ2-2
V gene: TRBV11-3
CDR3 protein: CASSSPNAGGGGELFF
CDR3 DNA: TGTGCCAGCAGTTCCCCAAATGCGGGAGGAGGCGGGGAGCTGTTTTTT

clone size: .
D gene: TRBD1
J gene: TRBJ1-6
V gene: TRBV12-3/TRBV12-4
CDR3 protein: CASRLHPQGAFYNSPLHF
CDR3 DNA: TGTGCCAGCAGACTCCACCCACAGGGGGCTTTTTATAATTCACCCCTCCACTTT